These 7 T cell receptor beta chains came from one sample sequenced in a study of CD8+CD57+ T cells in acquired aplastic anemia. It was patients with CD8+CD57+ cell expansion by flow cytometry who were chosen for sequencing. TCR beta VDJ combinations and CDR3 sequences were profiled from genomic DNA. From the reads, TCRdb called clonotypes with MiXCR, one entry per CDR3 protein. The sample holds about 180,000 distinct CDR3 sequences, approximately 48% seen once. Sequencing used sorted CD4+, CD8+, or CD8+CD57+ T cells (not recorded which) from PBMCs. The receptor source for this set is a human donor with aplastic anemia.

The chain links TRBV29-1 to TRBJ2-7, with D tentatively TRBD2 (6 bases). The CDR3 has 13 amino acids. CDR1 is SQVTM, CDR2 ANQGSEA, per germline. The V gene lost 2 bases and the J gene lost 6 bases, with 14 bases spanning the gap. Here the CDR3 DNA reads TGCAGCGTTGAACAGGGAAGGAGGGGCGAGCAGTACTTC. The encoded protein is CSVEQGRRGEQYF.

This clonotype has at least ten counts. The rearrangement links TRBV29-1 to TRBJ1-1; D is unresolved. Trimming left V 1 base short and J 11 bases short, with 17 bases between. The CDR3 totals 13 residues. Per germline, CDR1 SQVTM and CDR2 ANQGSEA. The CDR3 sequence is CSVEVHGRKEAFF. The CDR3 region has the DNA TGCAGCGTTGAAGTCCATGGACGGAAGGAGGCTTTCTTT.

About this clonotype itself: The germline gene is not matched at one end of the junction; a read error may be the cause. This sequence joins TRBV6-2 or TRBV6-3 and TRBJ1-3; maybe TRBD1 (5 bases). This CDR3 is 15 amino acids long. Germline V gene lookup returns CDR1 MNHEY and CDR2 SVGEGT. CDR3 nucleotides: TGTGCCAGCAGTTACAAGGGGAGCTCTGGAGACACCATATATTTT. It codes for CASSYKGSSGDTIYF.

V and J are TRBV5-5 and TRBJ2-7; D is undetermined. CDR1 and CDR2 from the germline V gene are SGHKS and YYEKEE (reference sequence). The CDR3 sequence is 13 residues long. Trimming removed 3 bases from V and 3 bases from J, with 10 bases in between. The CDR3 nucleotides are TGTGCCAGCAGCTATATGAACGGCTACGAGCAGTACTTC. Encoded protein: CASSYMNGYEQYF.

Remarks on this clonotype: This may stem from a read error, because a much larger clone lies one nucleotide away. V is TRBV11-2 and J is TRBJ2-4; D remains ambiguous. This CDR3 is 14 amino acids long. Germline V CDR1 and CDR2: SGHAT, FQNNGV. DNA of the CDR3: TGTGCCAGCAGCTTAATGGCATTCCCAAACATTCACTACTTC. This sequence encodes CASSLMAFPNIHYF.

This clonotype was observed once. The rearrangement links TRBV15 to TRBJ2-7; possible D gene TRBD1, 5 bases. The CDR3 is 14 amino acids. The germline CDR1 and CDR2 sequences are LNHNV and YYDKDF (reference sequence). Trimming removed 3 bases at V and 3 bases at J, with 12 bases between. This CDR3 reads CATSSEGVVYEQYF. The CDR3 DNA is TGTGCCACCAGCAGTGAAGGGGTCGTCTACGAGCAGTACTTC.

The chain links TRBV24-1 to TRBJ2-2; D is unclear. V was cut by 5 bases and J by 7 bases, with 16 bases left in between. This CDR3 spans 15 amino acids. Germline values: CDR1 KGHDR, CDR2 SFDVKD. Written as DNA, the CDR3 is TGTGCCACCAGTGGGCCTACTTTTGGGCACGGGGAGCTGTTTTTT. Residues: CATSGPTFGHGELFF.